This T cell receptor beta chain is from a study of T cell changes during pregnancy in multiple sclerosis. The CDR3 sequence is 13 residues long. The V gene's germline CDR1 is SGHTA and CDR2 FQGNSA. This clone is a singleton in its sample. Relative to the germline gene, one junction end is altered; a read error may explain this. Libraries were prepared by immunoSEQ multiplex PCR; TCRdb keeps only in-frame clonotypes and omits some of them. The table has 35,000 to 45,000 clones, 90% seen once; the top ten hold 0.35% to 0.45%. The clonotype comes from a female donor with multiple sclerosis, enrolled in a pregnancy study. Sample: CD4+ T cells from peripheral blood mononuclear cells, taken in the third trimester of pregnancy. The chain has TRBV7-2 and TRBJ2-7; maybe TRBD2 (5 bases). CDR3 protein: CASTRGLAYQQYF. DNA of the CDR3: TGTGCCAGCACCCGAGGGCTAGCCTACCAGCAGTACTTC.